This entry lists 8 T cell receptor beta chains sequenced from one sample in a study of shared clonotypes between healthy human individuals (dated by TCRdb to 2020 to 2022). Preparation of the library involved the immunoSEQ multiplex PCR assay. TCRdb mirrors the immuneACCESS table, restricted to in-frame sequences. Some clones are absent from its copies; in checked studies, under half trace to an unresolved V gene, and the reason for the others is unknown. The sample table holds 1.4 million to 1.5 million clones, of which roughly 96% were seen once. The top ten clones comprise about 1.2% of the sample. The sequenced sample was naive CD4+ T cells sorted from blood. The sample's cell subset or site label, decoded: CD45RA+ positively selected. These receptor sequences come from a man aged 25 to 40 in good health.

The chain employs TRBV5-4 and TRBJ2-1, with D possibly matching TRBD2 (5 bases). Trimming removed 1 base from V and 7 bases from J, with 18 bases in between. Germline CDR1 reads SGHNT; CDR2 reads YYREEE (reference sequence). This CDR3 comprises 16 residues. The CDR3 region is CASSLNRGSHTNEQFF. The CDR3 DNA is TGTGCCAGCAGCTTGAATCGAGGGAGTCATACTAATGAGCAGTTCTTC.

In nucleotides, the CDR3 is TGCAGCGTAGTGACAGGGGTAGGCACTGAAGCTTTCTTT. This translates into CSVVTGVGTEAFF. The chain recombines TRBV29-1 with TRBJ1-1; 8 bases agree with TRBD1. Germline V CDR1 and CDR2: SQVTM, ANQGSEA. The ends lost 6 bases at V and 4 bases at J; junction bases unmatched: 7. The CDR3 consists of 13 residues. The whole variable domain, remainder taken from reference TRBV29-1 and TRBJ1-1, is SAVISQKPSRDICQRGTSLTIQCQVDSQVTMMFWYRQQPGQSLTLIATANQGSEATYESGFVIDKFPISRPNLTFSTLTVSNMSPEDSSIYLCSVVTGVGTEAFFGQGTRLTVV.

The chain's CDR3 is CASSIPGTGPLLTF. CDR3 nucleotide sequence: TGTGCCAGTAGTATCCCCGGGACAGGGCCCTTGCTGACCTTC. V gene TRBV19 combines with J gene TRBJ1-2, with 9 positions matching TRBD1. Germline CDR1 reads LNHDA; CDR2 reads SQIVND (reference sequence). The CDR3 extends over 14 amino acids. The trim removed 3 bases at V and 14 bases at J, leaving 13 bases unmatched.

V usage is TRBV6-6 and J usage is TRBJ1-2; possibly TRBD1 for D (5 bases). The CDR3 loop spans 15 amino acids. V was trimmed by 0 bases and J by 7 bases, leaving 15 bases between them. Germline V CDR1 and CDR2: MNHNY, SVGAGI (reference sequence). CDR3 sequence reads: CASSYSSRAGAGYTF. The CDR3 DNA follows: TGTGCCAGCAGTTACTCCAGCAGGGCCGGGGCTGGCTACACCTTC.

The chain carries TRBV18 and TRBJ1-5; TRBD1 aligns across 10 bases. J gave up 0 bases and V 3 bases, and 14 bases lay outside the gene matches. The V gene's germline CDR1 is KGHSH and CDR2 LQKENI. The CDR3 has 20 residues. In nucleotides, the CDR3 is TGTGCCAGCTCACCCCTCGCGGGACAGGGGAAAAAGGGTAGCAATCAGCCCCAGCATTTT. Its protein product is CASSPLAGQGKKGSNQPQHF.

This chain joins TRBV30 and TRBJ2-4, with D hard to call. The CDR3 runs 11 residues. Germline V gene sequence: CDR1 GTSNPN, CDR2 SVGIG (reference sequence). This chain's CDR3 is CAGVTKNIQYF. As DNA, the CDR3 is TGTGCAGGAGTTACCAAAAACATTCAGTACTTC.

The chain employs TRBV18 and TRBJ1-2; D unresolved. Germline CDR1 is KGHSH and CDR2 is LQKENI. The CDR3 is 14 amino acids. Trimming took off 5 bases at V and 6 bases at J, with 16 bases between the two ends. The CDR3 region has the DNA TGTGCCAGCTCATCGTCAGTGGGCCTGGATGGCTACACCTTC. It is translated as CASSSSVGLDGYTF.

The chain is built from TRBV29-1 and TRBJ2-7; 14 bases match TRBD2. Germline CDR1 is SQVTM and CDR2 is ANQGSEA. This CDR3 is 14 amino acids long. Losses at the gene ends were 6 bases for V and 5 bases for J; bases not matched to a gene: 6. The CDR3: CSVGTSGSTDEQYF. CDR3 coding DNA: TGCAGCGTCGGGACTAGCGGGAGTACCGACGAGCAGTACTTC.